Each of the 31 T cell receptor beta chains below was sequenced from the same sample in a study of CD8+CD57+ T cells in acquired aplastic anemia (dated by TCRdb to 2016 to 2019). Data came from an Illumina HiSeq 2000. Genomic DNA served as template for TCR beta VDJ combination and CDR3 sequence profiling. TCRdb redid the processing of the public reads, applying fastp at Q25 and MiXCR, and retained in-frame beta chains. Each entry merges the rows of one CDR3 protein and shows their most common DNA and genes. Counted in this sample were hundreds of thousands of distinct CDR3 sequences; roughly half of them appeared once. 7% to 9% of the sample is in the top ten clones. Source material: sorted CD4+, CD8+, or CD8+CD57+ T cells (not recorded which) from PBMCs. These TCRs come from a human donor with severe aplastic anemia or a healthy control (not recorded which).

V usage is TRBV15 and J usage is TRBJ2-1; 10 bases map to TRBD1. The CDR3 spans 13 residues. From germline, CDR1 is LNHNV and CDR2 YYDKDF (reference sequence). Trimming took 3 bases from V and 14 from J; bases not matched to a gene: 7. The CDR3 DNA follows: TGTGCCACCAGCAGGGGCGGACAGGGGGGAAAGTTCTTC. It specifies CATSRGGQGGKFF.

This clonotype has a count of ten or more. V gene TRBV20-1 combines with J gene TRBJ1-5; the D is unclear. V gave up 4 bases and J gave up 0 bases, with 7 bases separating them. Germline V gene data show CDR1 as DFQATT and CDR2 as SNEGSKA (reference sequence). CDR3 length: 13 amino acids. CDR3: CSAIPGSNQPQHF. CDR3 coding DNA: TGCAGTGCTATCCCAGGTAGCAATCAGCCCCAGCATTTT.

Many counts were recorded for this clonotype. The CDR3 sequence is CSASQGGGQPQHF. CDR3 DNA: TGCAGTGCTTCTCAAGGCGGTGGACAGCCCCAGCATTTT. This sequence joins TRBV20-1 and TRBJ1-5; D not certain. This CDR3 is 13 amino acids long. Germline CDR1 reads DFQATT; CDR2 reads SNEGSKA (reference sequence). Trimming left V 5 bases short and J 7 bases short, with 15 bases between.

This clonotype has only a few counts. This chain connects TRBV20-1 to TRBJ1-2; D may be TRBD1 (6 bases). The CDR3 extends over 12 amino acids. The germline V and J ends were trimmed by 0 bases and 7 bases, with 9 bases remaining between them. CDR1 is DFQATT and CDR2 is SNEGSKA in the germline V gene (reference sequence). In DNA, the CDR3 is TGCAGTGCTAGAGAAGGGGGGTCTGGCTACACCTTC. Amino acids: CSAREGGSGYTF.

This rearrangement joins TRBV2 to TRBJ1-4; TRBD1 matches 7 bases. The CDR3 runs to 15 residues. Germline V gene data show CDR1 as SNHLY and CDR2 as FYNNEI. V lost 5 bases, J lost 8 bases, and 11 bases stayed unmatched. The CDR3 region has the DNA TGTGCCAGCAGTTACCGGGACAGAGGGGGCGAAAAACTGTTTTTT. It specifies CASSYRDRGGEKLFF.

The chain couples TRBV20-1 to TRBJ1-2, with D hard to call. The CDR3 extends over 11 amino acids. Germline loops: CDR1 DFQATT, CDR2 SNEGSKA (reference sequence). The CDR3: CSAPWGGGYTF. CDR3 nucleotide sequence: TGCAGCGCTCCTTGGGGTGGGGGCTACACCTTC.

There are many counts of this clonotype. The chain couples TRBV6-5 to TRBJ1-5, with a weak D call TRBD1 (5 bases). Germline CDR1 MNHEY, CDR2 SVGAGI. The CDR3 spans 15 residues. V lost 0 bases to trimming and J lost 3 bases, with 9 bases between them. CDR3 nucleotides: TGTGCCAGCAGTTACTCTGGGGGACCCAATCAGCCCCAGCATTTT. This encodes CASSYSGGPNQPQHF.

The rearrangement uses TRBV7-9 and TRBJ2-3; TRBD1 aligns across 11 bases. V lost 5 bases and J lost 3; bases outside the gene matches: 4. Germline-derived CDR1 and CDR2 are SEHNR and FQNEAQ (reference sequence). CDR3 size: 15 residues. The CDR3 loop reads CASSGQGASTDTQYF. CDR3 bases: TGTGCCAGCAGCGGACAGGGGGCTTCGACAGATACGCAGTATTTT. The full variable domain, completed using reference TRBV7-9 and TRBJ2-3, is DTGVSQNPRHKITKRGQNVTFRCDPISEHNRLYWYRQTLGQGPEFLTYFQNEAQLEKSRLLSDRFSAERPKGSFSTLEIQRTEQGDSAMYLCASSGQGASTDTQYFGPGTRLTVL.

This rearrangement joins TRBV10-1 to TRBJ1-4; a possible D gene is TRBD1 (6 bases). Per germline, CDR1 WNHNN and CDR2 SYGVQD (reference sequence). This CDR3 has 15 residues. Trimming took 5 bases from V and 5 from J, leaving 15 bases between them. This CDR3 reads CASSTDRRLNEKLFF. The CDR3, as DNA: TGCGCCAGCAGTACGGACAGAAGGTTGAATGAAAAACTGTTTTTT.

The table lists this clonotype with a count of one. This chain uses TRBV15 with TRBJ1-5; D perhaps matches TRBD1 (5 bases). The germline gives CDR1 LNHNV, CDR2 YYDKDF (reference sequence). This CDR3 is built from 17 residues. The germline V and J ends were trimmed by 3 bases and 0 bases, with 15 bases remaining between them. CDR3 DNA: TGTGCCACCAGCAGGCCAACCCCCAGGGATAGCAATCAGCCCCAGCATTTT. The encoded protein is CATSRPTPRDSNQPQHF.

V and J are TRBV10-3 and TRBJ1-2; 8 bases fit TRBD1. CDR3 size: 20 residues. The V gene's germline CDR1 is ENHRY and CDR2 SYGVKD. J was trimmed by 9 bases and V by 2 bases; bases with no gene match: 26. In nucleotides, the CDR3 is TGTGCCATCAGTGAGGTGGGACAGGACCGCTCTAGCCAGTTCCTATGGAGCTACACCTTC. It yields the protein CAISEVGQDRSSQFLWSYTF.

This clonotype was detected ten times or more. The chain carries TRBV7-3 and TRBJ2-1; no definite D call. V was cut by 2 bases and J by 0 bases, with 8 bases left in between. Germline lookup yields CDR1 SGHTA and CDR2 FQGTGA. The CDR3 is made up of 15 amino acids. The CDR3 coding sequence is TGTGCCAGCAGCTTAGGAGCGAGCTCCTACAATGAGCAGTTCTTC. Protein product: CASSLGASSYNEQFF.

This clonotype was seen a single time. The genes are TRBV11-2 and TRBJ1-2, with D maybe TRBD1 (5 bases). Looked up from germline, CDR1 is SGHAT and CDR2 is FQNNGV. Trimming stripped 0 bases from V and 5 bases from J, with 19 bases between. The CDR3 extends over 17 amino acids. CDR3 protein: CASSLDRPGPISYGYTF. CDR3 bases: TGTGCCAGCAGCTTAGATCGACCGGGGCCCATCTCTTATGGCTACACCTTC.

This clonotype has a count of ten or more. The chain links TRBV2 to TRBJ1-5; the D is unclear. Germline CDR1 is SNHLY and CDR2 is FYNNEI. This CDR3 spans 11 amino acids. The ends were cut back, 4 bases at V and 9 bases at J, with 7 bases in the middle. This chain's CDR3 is CASSGFGPQHF. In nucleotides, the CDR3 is TGTGCCAGCAGTGGGTTTGGGCCCCAGCATTTT. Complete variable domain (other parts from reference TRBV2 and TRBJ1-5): EPEVTQTPSHQVTQMGQEVILRCVPISNHLYFYWYRQILGQKVEFLVSFYNNEISEKSEIFDDQFSVERPDGSNFTLKIRSTKLEDSAMYFCASSGFGPQHFGDGTRLSIL.

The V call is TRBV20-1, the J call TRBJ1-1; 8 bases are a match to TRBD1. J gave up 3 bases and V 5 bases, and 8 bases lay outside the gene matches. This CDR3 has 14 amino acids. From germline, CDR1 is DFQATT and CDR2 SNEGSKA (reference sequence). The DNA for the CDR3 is TGCAGTGCTCGAACGGGACAGGAGTACACTGAAGCTTTCTTT. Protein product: CSARTGQEYTEAFF.

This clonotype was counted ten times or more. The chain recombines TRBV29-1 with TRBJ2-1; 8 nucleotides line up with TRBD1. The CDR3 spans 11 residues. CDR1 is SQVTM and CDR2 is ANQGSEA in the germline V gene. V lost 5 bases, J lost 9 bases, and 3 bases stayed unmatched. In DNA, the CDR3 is TGCAGCGTTCAGGGGGCAAGTGAGCAGTTCTTC. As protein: CSVQGASEQFF.

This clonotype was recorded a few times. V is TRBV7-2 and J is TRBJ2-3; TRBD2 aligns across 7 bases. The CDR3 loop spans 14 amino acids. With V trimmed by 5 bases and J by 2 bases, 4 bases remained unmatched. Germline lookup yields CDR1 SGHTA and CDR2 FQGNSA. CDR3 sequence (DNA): TGTGCCAGCAGCCGGGACTACCACACAGATACGCAGTATTTT. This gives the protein CASSRDYHTDTQYF.

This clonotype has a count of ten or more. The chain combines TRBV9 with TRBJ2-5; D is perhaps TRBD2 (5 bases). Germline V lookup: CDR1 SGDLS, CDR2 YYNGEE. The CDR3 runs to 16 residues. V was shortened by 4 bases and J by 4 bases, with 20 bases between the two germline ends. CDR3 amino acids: CASSQRGRGGVETQYF. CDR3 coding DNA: TGTGCCAGCAGCCAAAGAGGACGGGGTGGGGTAGAGACCCAGTACTTC. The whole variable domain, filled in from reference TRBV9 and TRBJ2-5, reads DSGVTQTPKHLITATGQRVTLRCSPRSGDLSVYWYQQSLDQGLQFLIQYYNGEERAKGNILERFSAQQFPDLHSELNLSSLELGDSALYFCASSQRGRGGVETQYFGPGTRLLVL.

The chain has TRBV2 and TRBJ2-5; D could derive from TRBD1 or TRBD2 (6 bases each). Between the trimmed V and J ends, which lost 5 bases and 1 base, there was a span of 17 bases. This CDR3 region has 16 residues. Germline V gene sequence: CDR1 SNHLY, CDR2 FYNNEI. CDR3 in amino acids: CASSSGRGQGQETQYF. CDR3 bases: TGTGCCAGCAGTTCTGGACGGGGGCAAGGCCAAGAGACCCAGTACTTC.

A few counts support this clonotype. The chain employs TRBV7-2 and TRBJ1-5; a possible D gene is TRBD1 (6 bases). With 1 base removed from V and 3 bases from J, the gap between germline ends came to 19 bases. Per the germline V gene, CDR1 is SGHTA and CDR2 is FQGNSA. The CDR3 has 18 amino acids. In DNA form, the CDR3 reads TGTGCCAGCAGCTTAGAATGGGGGGCAGGGGTGGTCAATCAGCCCCAGCATTTT. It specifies CASSLEWGAGVVNQPQHF.

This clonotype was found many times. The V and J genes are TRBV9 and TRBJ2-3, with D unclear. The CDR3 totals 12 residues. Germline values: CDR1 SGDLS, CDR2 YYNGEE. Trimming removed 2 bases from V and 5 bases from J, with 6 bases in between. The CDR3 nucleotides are TGTGCCAGCAGCGTTCTAGGAGATACGCAGTATTTT. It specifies CASSVLGDTQYF.

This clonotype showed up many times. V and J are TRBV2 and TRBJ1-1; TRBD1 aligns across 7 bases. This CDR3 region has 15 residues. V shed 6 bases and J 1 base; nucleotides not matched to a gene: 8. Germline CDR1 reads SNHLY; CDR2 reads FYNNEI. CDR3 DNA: TGTGCCAGCAGGTCCCAGGGGGTTTCGAACACTGAAGCTTTCTTT. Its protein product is CASRSQGVSNTEAFF.

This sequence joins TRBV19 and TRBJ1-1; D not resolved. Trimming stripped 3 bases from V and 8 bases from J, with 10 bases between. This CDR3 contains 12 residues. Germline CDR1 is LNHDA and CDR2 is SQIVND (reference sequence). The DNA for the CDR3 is TGTGCCAGTAGTATGTGGGGTGGGGAAGCTTTCTTT. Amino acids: CASSMWGGEAFF. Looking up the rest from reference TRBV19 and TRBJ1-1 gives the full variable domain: DGGITQSPKYLFRKEGQNVTLSCEQNLNHDAMYWYRQDPGQGLRLIYYSQIVNDFQKGDIAEGYSVSREKKESFPLTVTSAQKNPTAFYLCASSMWGGEAFFGQGTRLTVV.

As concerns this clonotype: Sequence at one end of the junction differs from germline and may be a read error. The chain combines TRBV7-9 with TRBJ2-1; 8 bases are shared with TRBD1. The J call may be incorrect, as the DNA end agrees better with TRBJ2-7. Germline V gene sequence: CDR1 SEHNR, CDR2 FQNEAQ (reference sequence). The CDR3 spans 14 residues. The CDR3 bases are TGCGCCAGCAGCGAATCCCAGGGGGCCCACGAGCAGTACTTC. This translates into CASSESQGAHEQYF.

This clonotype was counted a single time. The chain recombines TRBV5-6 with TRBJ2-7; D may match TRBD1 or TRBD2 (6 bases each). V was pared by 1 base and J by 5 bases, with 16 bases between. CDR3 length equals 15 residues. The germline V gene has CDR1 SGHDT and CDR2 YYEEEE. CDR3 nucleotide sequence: TGTGCCAGCAGCTTGTATTGGTTGGGGGGCGACGAGCAGTACTTC. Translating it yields CASSLYWLGGDEQYF.

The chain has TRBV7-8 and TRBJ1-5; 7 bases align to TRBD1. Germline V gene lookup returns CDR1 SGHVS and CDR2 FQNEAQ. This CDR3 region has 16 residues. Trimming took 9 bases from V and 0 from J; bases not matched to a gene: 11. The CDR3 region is CASSMTGLYSNQPQHF. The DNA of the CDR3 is TGTGCCAGTAGTATGACAGGGCTCTATAGCAATCAGCCCCAGCATTTT.

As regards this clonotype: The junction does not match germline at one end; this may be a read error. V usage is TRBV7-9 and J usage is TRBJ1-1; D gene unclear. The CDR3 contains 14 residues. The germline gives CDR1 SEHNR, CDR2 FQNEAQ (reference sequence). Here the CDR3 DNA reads TGTGCCAGCAGCTTACACTTGACGGGAACTGAAGCTTCCTTT. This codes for CASSLHLTGTEASF.

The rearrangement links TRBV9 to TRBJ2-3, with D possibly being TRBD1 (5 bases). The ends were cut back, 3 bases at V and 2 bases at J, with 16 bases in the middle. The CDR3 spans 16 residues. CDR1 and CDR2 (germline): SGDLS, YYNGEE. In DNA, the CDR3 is TGTGCCAGCAGCGGACGACAGCCCGACCTCACAGATACGCAGTATTTT. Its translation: CASSGRQPDLTDTQYF.

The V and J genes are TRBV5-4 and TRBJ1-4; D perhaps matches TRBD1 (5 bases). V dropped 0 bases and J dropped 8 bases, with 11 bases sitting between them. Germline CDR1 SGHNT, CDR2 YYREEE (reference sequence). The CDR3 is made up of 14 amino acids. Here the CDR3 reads CASSLDRKGEKLFF. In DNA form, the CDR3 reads TGTGCCAGCAGCTTGGACAGGAAGGGGGAAAAACTGTTTTTT.

The CDR3 spells CASSQRTGGISPLHF. CDR3 in DNA: TGTGCCAGCAGCCAACGGACAGGGGGTATTTCACCCCTCCACTTT. The chain recombines TRBV7-3 with TRBJ1-6; TRBD1 matches at 10 bases. J gave up 9 bases and V 5 bases, and 7 bases lay outside the gene matches. CDR3 length: 15 residues. The germline V gene encodes CDR1 SGHTA and CDR2 FQGTGA.

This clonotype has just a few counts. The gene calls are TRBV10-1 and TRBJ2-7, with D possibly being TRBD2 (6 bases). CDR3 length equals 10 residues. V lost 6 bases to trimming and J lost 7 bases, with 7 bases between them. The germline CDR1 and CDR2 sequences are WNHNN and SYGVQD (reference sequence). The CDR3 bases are TGCGCCAGCAGCCGGGGGGAGCAGTACTTC. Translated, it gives CASSRGEQYF.